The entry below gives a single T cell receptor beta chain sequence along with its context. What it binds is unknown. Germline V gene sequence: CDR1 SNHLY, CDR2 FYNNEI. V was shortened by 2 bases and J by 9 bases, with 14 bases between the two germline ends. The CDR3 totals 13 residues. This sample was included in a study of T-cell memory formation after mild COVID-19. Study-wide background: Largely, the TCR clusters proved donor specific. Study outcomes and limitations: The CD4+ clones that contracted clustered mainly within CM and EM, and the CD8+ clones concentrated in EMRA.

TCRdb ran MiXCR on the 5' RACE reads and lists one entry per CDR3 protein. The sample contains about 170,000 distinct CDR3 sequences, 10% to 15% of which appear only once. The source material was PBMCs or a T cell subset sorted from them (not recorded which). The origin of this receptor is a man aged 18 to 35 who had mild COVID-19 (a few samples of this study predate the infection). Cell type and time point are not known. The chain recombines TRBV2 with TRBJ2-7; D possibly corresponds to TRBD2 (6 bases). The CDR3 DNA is TGTGCCAGCAGTGAATCCGGGCTCGGGGGGCAGTACGTC. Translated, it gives CASSESGLGGQYV.